These 9 T cell receptor beta chains share one sample of origin, sequenced in a study of cytomegalovirus exposure and HLA in healthy donors. The study ran its PCR with 60 Vbeta and 13 Jbeta primers. Data came from immunoSEQ multiplex PCR; TCRdb stores just in-frame clones and leaves some out. This listing includes about 74,000 clones. Sequencing used PBMCs. These receptor sequences come from a female donor in good health and CMV-seropositive.

J is TRBJ2-7 and V is TRBV28; D perhaps matches TRBD1 (6 bases). The CDR3 contains 16 residues. Germline assignment: CDR1 MDHEN and CDR2 SYDVKM. V was clipped by 3 bases and J by 0 bases, with 15 bases between them. CDR3 in amino acids: CASSFISGDTSYEQYF. CDR3 coding DNA: TGTGCCAGCAGTTTCATCTCCGGGGACACCTCCTACGAGCAGTACTTC.

The genes are TRBV6-1 and TRBJ2-1; 15 bases agree with TRBD2. The junction had 5 bases not matched to a gene; V was cut back by 6 bases and J by 8 bases. Germline V CDR1 and CDR2: MNHNS, SASEGT. The CDR3 is made up of 15 amino acids. The CDR3 bases are TGTGCCAGCAGAGAGGGACTAGCGGGGGGCTATGAGCAGTTCTTC. The encoded protein is CASREGLAGGYEQFF.

The CDR3: CASSQVATREEKLFF. CDR3 DNA: TGCGCCAGCAGCCAAGTGGCGACAAGAGAGGAAAAACTGTTTTTT. The chain is built from TRBV4-3 and TRBJ1-4; D is ambiguous. The length of the CDR3 is 15 residues. The ends were cut back, 1 base at V and 8 bases at J, with 14 bases in the middle. Germline lookup yields CDR1 LGHNA and CDR2 YSLEER.

The CDR3 DNA reads as TGTGCCAGCAGCGGGTTTCCTAACTATGGCTACACCTTC. It yields the protein CASSGFPNYGYTF. The J gene is TRBJ1-2, the V gene TRBV2; D remains unclear. The germline CDR1 and CDR2 sequences are SNHLY and FYNNEI. The germline V and J ends were trimmed by 6 bases and 0 bases, with 8 bases remaining between them. The CDR3 spans 13 residues.

The V call is TRBV7-2, the J call TRBJ2-5; D call uncertain. TRBJ2-7 explains the end of the DNA better; the J call may be wrong. CDR1 and CDR2 from the germline V gene are SGHTA and FQGNSA. This CDR3 comprises 15 residues. The DNA of the CDR3 is TGTGCCAGCAGCCACAACAGAGTAAGTTCCTACGAGCAGTACTTC. This gives the protein CASSHNRVSSYEQYF.

The chain carries TRBV19 and TRBJ2-5, with D maybe TRBD2 (5 bases). V was shortened by 1 base and J by 2 bases, with 5 bases between the two germline ends. In germline, CDR1 is LNHDA, CDR2 SQIVND (reference sequence). The CDR3 runs 13 residues. The chain's CDR3 is CASSIGGQETQYF. The CDR3 bases are TGTGCCAGTAGTATAGGCGGGCAAGAGACCCAGTACTTC. Using reference TRBV19 and TRBJ2-5 for the parts outside the CDR3, the full variable domain is DGGITQSPKYLFRKEGQNVTLSCEQNLNHDAMYWYRQDPGQGLRLIYYSQIVNDFQKGDIAEGYSVSREKKESFPLTVTSAQKNPTAFYLCASSIGGQETQYFGPGTRLLVL.

The rearrangement uses TRBV14 and TRBJ2-3; the D gene is possibly TRBD2 (5 bases). Germline values: CDR1 SGHDN, CDR2 FVKESK. The CDR3 has 14 residues. Trimming removed 4 bases from V and 6 bases from J, with 14 bases in between. CDR3 protein: CASSPRLRADTQYF. For the CDR3, the DNA is TGTGCCAGCAGCCCCCGGCTGAGGGCGGATACGCAGTATTTT.

The chain uses TRBV9 and TRBJ1-2; D is unclear. This CDR3 is 12 amino acids long. The germline V gene has CDR1 SGDLS and CDR2 YYNGEE. The germline V and J ends were trimmed by 0 bases and 6 bases, with 6 bases remaining between them. CDR3 loop: CASSVGANGYTF. The CDR3 region has the DNA TGTGCCAGCAGCGTAGGGGCGAATGGCTACACCTTC.

The V call is TRBV7-9, the J call TRBJ1-2; D may be TRBD1 (6 bases). Germline values: CDR1 SEHNR, CDR2 FQNEAQ (reference sequence). The CDR3 is 15 residues long. V dropped 1 base and J dropped 2 bases, with 11 bases sitting between them. CDR3 sequence reads: CASSLVSGQNYGYTF. CDR3 bases: TGTGCCAGCAGCTTAGTAAGCGGACAGAACTATGGCTACACCTTC. The variable domain in full, with the rest retrieved from reference TRBV7-9 and TRBJ1-2, is DTGVSQNPRHKITKRGQNVTFRCDPISEHNRLYWYRQTLGQGPEFLTYFQNEAQLEKSRLLSDRFSAERPKGSFSTLEIQRTEQGDSAMYLCASSLVSGQNYGYTFGSGTRLTVV.